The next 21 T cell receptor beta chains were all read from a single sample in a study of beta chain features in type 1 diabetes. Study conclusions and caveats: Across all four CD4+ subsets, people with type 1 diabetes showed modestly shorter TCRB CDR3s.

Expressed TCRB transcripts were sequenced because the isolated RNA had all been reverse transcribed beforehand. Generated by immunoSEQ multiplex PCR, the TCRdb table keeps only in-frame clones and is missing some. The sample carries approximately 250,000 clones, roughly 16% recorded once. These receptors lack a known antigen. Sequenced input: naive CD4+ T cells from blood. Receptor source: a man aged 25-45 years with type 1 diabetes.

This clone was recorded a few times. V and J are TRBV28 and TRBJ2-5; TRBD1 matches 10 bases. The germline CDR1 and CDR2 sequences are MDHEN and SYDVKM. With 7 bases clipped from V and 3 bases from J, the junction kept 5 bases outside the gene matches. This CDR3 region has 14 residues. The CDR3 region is CASTTGQGEETQYF. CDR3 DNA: TGTGCCAGCACCACTGGACAGGGGGAAGAGACCCAGTACTTC.

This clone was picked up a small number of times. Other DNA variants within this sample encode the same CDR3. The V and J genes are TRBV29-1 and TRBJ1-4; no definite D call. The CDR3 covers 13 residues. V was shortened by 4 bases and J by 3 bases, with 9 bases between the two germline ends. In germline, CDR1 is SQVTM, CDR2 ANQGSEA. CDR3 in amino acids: CSVAGDPNEKLFF. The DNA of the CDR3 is TGCAGCGTTGCTGGGGATCCTAATGAAAAACTGTTTTTT. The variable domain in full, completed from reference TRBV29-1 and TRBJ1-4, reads SAVISQKPSRDICQRGTSLTIQCQVDSQVTMMFWYRQQPGQSLTLIATANQGSEATYESGFVIDKFPISRPNLTFSTLTVSNMSPEDSSIYLCSVAGDPNEKLFFGSGTQLSVL.

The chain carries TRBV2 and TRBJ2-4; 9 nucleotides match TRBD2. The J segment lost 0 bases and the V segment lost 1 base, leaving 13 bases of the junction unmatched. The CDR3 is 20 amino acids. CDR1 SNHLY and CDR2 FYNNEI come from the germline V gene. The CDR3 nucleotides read TGTGCCAGCAGTGAAGAAATTAGGAGGCTAGCGGGGATAGCCAAAAACATTCAGTACTTC. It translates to CASSEEIRRLAGIAKNIQYF.

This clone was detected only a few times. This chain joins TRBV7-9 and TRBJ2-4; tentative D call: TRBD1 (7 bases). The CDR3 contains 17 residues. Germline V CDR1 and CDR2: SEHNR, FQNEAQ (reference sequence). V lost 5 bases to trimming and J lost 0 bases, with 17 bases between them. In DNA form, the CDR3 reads TGTGCCAGCAGCCATGGCGGCAGGGGGGAAGCCAAAAACATTCAGTACTTC. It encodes CASSHGGRGEAKNIQYF.

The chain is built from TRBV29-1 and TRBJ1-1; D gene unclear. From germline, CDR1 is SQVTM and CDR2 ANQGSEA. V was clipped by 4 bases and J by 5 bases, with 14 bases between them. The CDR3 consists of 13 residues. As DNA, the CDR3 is TGCAGCGTTGCGGCAGGTATTTCGACTGAAGCTTTCTTT. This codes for CSVAAGISTEAFF.

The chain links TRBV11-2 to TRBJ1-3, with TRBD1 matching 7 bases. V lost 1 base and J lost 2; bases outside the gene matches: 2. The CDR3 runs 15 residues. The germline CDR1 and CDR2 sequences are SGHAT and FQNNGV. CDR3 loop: CASSLVGTAGNTIYF. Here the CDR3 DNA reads TGTGCCAGCAGCTTAGTTGGGACAGCTGGAAACACCATATATTTT.

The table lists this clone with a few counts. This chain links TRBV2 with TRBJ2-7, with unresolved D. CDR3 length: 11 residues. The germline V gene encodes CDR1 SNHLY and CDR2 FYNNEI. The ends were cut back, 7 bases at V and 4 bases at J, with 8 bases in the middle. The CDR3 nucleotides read TGTGCCAGCAAGTTCGGGTACGAGCAGTACTTC. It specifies CASKFGYEQYF. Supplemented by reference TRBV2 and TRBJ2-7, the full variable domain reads EPEVTQTPSHQVTQMGQEVILRCVPISNHLYFYWYRQILGQKVEFLVSFYNNEISEKSEIFDDQFSVERPDGSNFTLKIRSTKLEDSAMYFCASKFGYEQYFGPGTRLTVT.

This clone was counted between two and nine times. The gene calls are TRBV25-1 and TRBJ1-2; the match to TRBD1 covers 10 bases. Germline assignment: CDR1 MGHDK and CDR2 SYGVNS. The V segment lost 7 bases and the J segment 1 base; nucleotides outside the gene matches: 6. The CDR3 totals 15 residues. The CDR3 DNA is TGTGCCAGCACGCCGGGACAGGGGTTTAACTATGGCTACACCTTC. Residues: CASTPGQGFNYGYTF.

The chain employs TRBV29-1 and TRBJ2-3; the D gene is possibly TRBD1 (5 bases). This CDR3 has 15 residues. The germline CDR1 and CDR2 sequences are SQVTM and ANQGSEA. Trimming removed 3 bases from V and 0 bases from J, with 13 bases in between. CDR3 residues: CSVDVRAGSTDTQYF. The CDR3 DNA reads TGCAGCGTTGATGTTCGGGCAGGGAGCACAGATACGCAGTATTTT.

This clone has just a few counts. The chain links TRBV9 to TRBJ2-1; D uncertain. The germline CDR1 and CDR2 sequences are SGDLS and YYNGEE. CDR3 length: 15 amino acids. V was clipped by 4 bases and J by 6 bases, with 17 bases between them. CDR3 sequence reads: CASSPSNEQFNEQFF. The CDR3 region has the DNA TGTGCCAGCAGCCCCTCCAATGAGCAGTTCAATGAGCAGTTCTTC.

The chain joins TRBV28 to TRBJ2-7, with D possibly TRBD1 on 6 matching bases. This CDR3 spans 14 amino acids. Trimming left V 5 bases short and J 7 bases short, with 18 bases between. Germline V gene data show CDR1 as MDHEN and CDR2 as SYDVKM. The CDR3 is CASSGGEGAREQYF. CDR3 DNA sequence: TGTGCCAGCAGTGGGGGCGAGGGCGCGAGGGAGCAGTACTTC.

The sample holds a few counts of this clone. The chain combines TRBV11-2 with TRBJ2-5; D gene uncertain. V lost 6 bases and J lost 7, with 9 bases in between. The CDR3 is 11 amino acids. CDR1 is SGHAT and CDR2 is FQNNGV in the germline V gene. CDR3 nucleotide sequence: TGTGCCAGCAGTTTAAGTTTGACCCAGTACTTC. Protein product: CASSLSLTQYF. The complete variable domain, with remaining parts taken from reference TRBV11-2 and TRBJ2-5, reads EAGVAQSPRYKIIEKRQSVAFWCNPISGHATLYWYQQILGQGPKLLIQFQNNGVVDDSQLPKDRFSAERLKGVDSTLKIQPAKLEDSAVYLCASSLSLTQYFGPGTRLLVL.

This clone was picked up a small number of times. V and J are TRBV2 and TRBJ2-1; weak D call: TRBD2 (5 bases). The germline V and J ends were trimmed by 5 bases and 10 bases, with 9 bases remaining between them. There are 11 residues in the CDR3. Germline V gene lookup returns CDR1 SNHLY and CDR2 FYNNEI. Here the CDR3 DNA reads TGTGCCAGCAGTATAGCGTACGAGCAGTTCTTC. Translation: CASSIAYEQFF.

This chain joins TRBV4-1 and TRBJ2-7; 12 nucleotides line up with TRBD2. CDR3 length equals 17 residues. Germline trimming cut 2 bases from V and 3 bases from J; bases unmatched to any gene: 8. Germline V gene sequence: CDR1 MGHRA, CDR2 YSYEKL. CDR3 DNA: TGCGCCAGCAGCCAACCGACTAGCGGGAGTAAGGGCTACGAGCAGTACTTC. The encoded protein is CASSQPTSGSKGYEQYF.

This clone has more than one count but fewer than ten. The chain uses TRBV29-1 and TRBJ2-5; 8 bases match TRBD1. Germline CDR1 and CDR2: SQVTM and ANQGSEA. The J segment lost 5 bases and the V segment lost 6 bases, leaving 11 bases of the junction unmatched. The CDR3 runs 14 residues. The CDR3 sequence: CSVTGTGRRETQYF. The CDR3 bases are TGCAGCGTCACCGGGACAGGAAGGAGGGAGACCCAGTACTTC.

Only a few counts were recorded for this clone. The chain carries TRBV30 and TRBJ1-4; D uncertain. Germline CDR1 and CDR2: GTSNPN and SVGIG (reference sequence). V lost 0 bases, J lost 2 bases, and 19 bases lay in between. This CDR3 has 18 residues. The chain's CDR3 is CAWSVLGRRFPTNEKLFF. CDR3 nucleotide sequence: TGTGCCTGGAGTGTACTAGGCAGACGGTTCCCCACTAATGAAAAACTGTTTTTT.

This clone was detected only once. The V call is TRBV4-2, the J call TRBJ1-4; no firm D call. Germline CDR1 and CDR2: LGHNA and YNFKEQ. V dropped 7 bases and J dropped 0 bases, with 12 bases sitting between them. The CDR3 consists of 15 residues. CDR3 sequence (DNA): TGTGCCAGCACGAATTATGCTTCAACTAATGAAAAACTGTTTTTT. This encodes CASTNYASTNEKLFF.

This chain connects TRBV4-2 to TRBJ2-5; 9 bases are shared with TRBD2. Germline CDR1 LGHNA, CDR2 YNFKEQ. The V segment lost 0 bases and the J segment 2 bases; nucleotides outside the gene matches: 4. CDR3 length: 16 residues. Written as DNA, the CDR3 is TGTGCCAGCAGCCAAGATAATAGCGGGAGACAAGAGACCCAGTACTTC. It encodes CASSQDNSGRQETQYF.

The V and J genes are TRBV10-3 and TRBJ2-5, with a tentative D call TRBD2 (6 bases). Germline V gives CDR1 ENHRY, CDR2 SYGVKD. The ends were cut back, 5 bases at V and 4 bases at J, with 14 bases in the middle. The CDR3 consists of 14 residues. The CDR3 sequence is CAISSSGEGETQYF. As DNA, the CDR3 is TGTGCCATCAGTAGTAGCGGAGAGGGAGAGACCCAGTACTTC.

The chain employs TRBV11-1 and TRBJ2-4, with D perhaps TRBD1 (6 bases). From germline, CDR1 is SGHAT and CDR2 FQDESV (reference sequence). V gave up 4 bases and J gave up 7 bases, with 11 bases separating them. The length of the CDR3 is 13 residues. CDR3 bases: TGTGCCAGCAGCTCCTACAGGGCCAACATTCAGTACTTC. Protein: CASSSYRANIQYF.

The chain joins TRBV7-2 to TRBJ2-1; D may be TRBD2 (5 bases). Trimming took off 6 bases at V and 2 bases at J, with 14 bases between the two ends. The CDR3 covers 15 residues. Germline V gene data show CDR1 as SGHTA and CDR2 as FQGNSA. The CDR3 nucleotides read TGTGCCAGCAGGTATGCGGGTTGGACCTACAATGAGCAGTTCTTC. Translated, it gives CASRYAGWTYNEQFF. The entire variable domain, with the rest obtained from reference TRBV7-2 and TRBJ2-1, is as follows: GAGVSQSPSNKVTEKGKDVELRCDPISGHTALYWYRQSLGQGLEFLIYFQGNSAPDKSGLPSDRFSAERTGGSVSTLTIQRTQQEDSAVYLCASRYAGWTYNEQFFGPGTRLTVL.